One sample yielded the 32 T cell receptor beta chains listed below, sequenced in a study of T-cell reconstitution after alpha-beta-depleted transplantation in children. Construction of the TCRbeta library involved unique molecular identifiers. One entry per CDR3 protein results from TCRdb running MiXCR on the PCR reads. Here the sample spans some 310,000 distinct CDR3 sequences, 23% being singletons. The source material was PBMCs, mostly from graft donor cells, sampled 180 days after TCRalphabeta/CD19-depleted stem cell transplant. The origin of the receptors is a male patient younger than 18 who had a stem cell transplant for acute lymphoblastic leukemia, so the T cells may come from the graft donor.

The J gene is TRBJ2-1, the V gene TRBV6-1, with D maybe TRBD2 (6 bases). V lost 2 bases to trimming and J lost 8 bases, with 7 bases between them. The germline V gene encodes CDR1 MNHNS and CDR2 SASEGT. This CDR3 is 12 amino acids long. The CDR3 DNA follows: TGTGCCAGCAGTGAACGGGGGTATGAGCAGTTCTTC. Translation gives CASSERGYEQFF.

This chain links TRBV20-1 with TRBJ2-5, with TRBD2 identical over 10 bases. Germline V gives CDR1 DFQATT, CDR2 SNEGSKA (reference sequence). This CDR3 has 12 amino acids. The CDR3 DNA sequence: TGCTGTGGACTAGCGGAACAAGAGACCCAGTACTTC. As protein: CCGLAEQETQYF.

This chain connects TRBV28 to TRBJ2-2; 10 bases are a match to TRBD2. The CDR3 extends over 14 amino acids. Germline CDR1 MDHEN, CDR2 SYDVKM. The junction had 2 bases not matched to a gene; V was cut back by 7 bases and J by 3 bases. The DNA of the CDR3 is TGTGCCAGCACCCTAGCGGGAGACACCGGGGAGCTGTTTTTT. This encodes CASTLAGDTGELFF.

A few counts support this clonotype. This rearrangement joins TRBV20-1 to TRBJ2-3; no firm D call. Per the germline V gene, CDR1 is DFQATT and CDR2 is SNEGSKA (reference sequence). The CDR3 covers 12 residues. Trimming stripped 3 bases from V and 7 bases from J, with 11 bases between. The CDR3 DNA sequence: TGCAGTGCTAGGGACGAAAGCCATACGCAGTATTTT. Its translation: CSARDESHTQYF.

The V gene is TRBV5-1, the J gene TRBJ1-6; the D gene is possibly TRBD1 (6 bases). Looked up from germline, CDR1 is SGHRS and CDR2 is YFSETQ. V lost 1 base, J lost 14 bases, and 16 bases lay in between. This CDR3 has 14 amino acids. DNA of the CDR3: TGCGCCAGCAGCTTGATCCAACAGGGCGGATCCCTCCACTTT. It is translated as CASSLIQQGGSLHF.

The sample holds a few counts of this clonotype. The gene calls are TRBV9 and TRBJ2-4, with a weak D call TRBD2 (5 bases). Trimming removed 3 bases from V and 0 bases from J, with 16 bases in between. CDR3 length: 17 amino acids. Per germline, CDR1 SGDLS and CDR2 YYNGEE. In nucleotides, the CDR3 is TGTGCCAGCAGCGAGCACGAGCGACTATCAGCCAAAAACATTCAGTACTTC. It translates to CASSEHERLSAKNIQYF.

This clonotype has only a few counts. The V and J genes are TRBV5-1 and TRBJ2-4; 10 bases are shared with TRBD2. The CDR3 loop spans 18 amino acids. Trimming removed 3 bases from V and 4 bases from J; junction bases left unmatched: 13. Germline V CDR1 and CDR2: SGHRS, YFSETQ. The DNA of the CDR3 is TGCGCCAGCAGCTATAGGGAGCGGGAGGGACGCTCTAAAAACATTCAGTACTTC. Protein sequence: CASSYREREGRSKNIQYF.

The chain couples TRBV5-1 to TRBJ2-5; D is perhaps TRBD1 or TRBD2 (5 bases each). There are 15 residues in the CDR3. Germline CDR1 reads SGHRS; CDR2 reads YFSETQ. Deletions cut 4 bases from V and 5 bases from J, with 18 bases between. CDR3 sequence (DNA): TGCGCCAGCAGCCCGGGACCAGACACCGGGGAGACCCAGTACTTC. Translation gives CASSPGPDTGETQYF.

This clonotype has a handful of counts. The chain couples TRBV12-3 or TRBV12-4 to TRBJ2-1, with TRBD1 as a possible D gene (6 bases). The V end lost 2 bases, the J end lost 1 base, and 18 bases lay between the germline ends. The CDR3 totals 18 residues. CDR3 sequence: CASSLQGLTGQSYNEQFF. Written as DNA, the CDR3 is TGTGCCAGCAGTTTACAGGGCCTGACGGGACAATCCTACAATGAGCAGTTCTTC.

This clonotype was counted between two and nine times. The chain uses TRBV4-2 and TRBJ2-3; 8 nucleotides match TRBD2. The CDR3 length is 17 residues. V gave up 1 base and J gave up 2 bases; unmatched junction bases: 8. Per germline, CDR1 LGHNA and CDR2 YNFKEQ. The CDR3 sequence is CASSQGAGGRFTDTQYF. The CDR3 DNA is TGTGCCAGCAGCCAAGGGGCGGGAGGAAGGTTCACAGATACGCAGTATTTT.

This clonotype was seen just once. The J gene is TRBJ2-5, the V gene TRBV11-2; perhaps TRBD1 as D (6 bases). Germline V gene sequence: CDR1 SGHAT, CDR2 FQNNGV. V lost 3 bases, J lost 6 bases, and 26 bases lay in between. The CDR3 extends over 18 amino acids. The DNA for the CDR3 is TGTGCCAGCAGCTTGGTGAGCCCTTCTTACAGGGCCGGTAAGACCCAGTACTTC. Its protein product is CASSLVSPSYRAGKTQYF. Full variable domain (remainder filled in from reference TRBV11-2 and TRBJ2-5): EAGVAQSPRYKIIEKRQSVAFWCNPISGHATLYWYQQILGQGPKLLIQFQNNGVVDDSQLPKDRFSAERLKGVDSTLKIQPAKLEDSAVYLCASSLVSPSYRAGKTQYFGPGTRLLVL.

There are a few counts of this clonotype. The J gene is TRBJ2-2, the V gene TRBV5-1, with 7 bases identical to TRBD1. Germline CDR1 and CDR2: SGHRS and YFSETQ. The V gene end was trimmed by 7 bases and the J gene end by 4 bases; junction bases not matched to a gene: 7. This CDR3 has 14 residues. For the CDR3, the DNA is TGCGCCAGCTGTAGGGGGCCGCTCACCGGGGAGCTGTTTTTT. Amino acid sequence: CASCRGPLTGELFF. The full variable domain, with the rest looked up from reference TRBV5-1 and TRBJ2-2, is KAGVTQTPRYLIKTRGQQVTLSCSPISGHRSVSWYQQTPGQGLQFLFEYFSETQRNKGNFPGRFSGRQFSNSRSEMNVSTLELGDSALYLCASCRGPLTGELFFGEGSRLTVL.

The chain has TRBV5-4 and TRBJ2-1; TRBD2 aligns across 9 bases. The CDR3 spans 17 residues. The trim removed 0 bases at V and 6 bases at J, leaving 10 bases unmatched. Germline V lookup: CDR1 SGHNT, CDR2 YYREEE (reference sequence). CDR3 bases: TGTGCCAGCAGCTTGGCGGGGCTAGCGGGATACTCCAATGAGCAGTTCTTC. Its protein product is CASSLAGLAGYSNEQFF. Full variable domain (outside the CDR3, taken from reference TRBV5-4 and TRBJ2-1): ETGVTQSPTHLIKTRGQQVTLRCSSQSGHNTVSWYQQALGQGPQFIFQYYREEENGRGNFPPRFSGLQFPNYSSELNVNALELDDSALYLCASSLAGLAGYSNEQFFGPGTRLTVL.

V is TRBV24-1 and J is TRBJ1-5, with D perhaps TRBD1 (5 bases). Germline CDR1 is KGHDR and CDR2 is SFDVKD. The V end was cut by 1 base, the J end by 3 bases, with 6 bases between. This CDR3 is 14 amino acids long. The CDR3 region has the DNA TGTGCCACCAGTGATTTAGGGGACAATCAGCCCCAGCATTTT. Translating it yields CATSDLGDNQPQHF.

This clonotype was seen a handful of times. The V gene is TRBV4-1, the J gene TRBJ1-4; no clear D. The CDR3 covers 15 residues. Germline V lookup: CDR1 MGHRA, CDR2 YSYEKL. Deletions cut 5 bases from V and 3 bases from J, with 13 bases between. The DNA for the CDR3 is TGCGCCAGCAGCTCCGGGCCGCGTCCTAATGAAAAACTGTTTTTT. Translated: CASSSGPRPNEKLFF.

The V call is TRBV29-1, the J call TRBJ1-2, with TRBD1 matching over 8 bases. The CDR3 has 14 residues. The junction had 5 bases not matched to a gene; V was cut back by 0 bases and J by 5 bases. Germline V gives CDR1 SQVTM, CDR2 ANQGSEA. CDR3 DNA sequence: TGCAGCGTTGAAGATGGTGGGACAGGTTATGGCTACACCTTC. This encodes CSVEDGGTGYGYTF.

This clonotype has just one count. The V call is TRBV20-1, the J call TRBJ2-1, with D possibly TRBD2 on 6 matching bases. Germline V CDR1 and CDR2: DFQATT, SNEGSKA (reference sequence). The CDR3 sequence is 13 residues long. Deletions cut 5 bases from V and 0 bases from J, with 8 bases between. CDR3 in amino acids: CSAGGNSYNEQFF. Here the CDR3 DNA reads TGCAGTGCTGGCGGGAACTCCTACAATGAGCAGTTCTTC.

This clonotype was seen a few times. The chain joins TRBV3-1 to TRBJ1-2; D is uncertain. The CDR3 covers 13 residues. Trimming stripped 3 bases from V and 5 bases from J, with 10 bases between. The germline gives CDR1 LGHDT, CDR2 YNNKEL (reference sequence). CDR3: CASSHGPTYGYTF. The CDR3 DNA is TGTGCCAGCAGCCACGGTCCTACTTATGGCTACACCTTC. Using reference TRBV3-1 and TRBJ1-2 for the parts outside the CDR3, the full variable domain is DTAVSQTPKYLVTQMGNDKSIKCEQNLGHDTMYWYKQDSKKFLKIMFSYNNKELIINETVPNRFSPKSPDKAHLNLHINSLELGDSAVYFCASSHGPTYGYTFGSGTRLTVV.

The chain carries TRBV12-3 or TRBV12-4 and TRBJ2-1; 10 bases agree with TRBD2. This CDR3 is 16 amino acids long. V lost 6 bases and J lost 5; bases outside the gene matches: 10. DNA of the CDR3: TGTGCCAGCAGCATTTACTCCGGGACTAGCGACAATGAGCAGTTCTTC. Translation gives CASSIYSGTSDNEQFF.

This clonotype was detected a few times. The chain is built from TRBV20-1 and TRBJ2-7; D possibly uses TRBD1 or TRBD2 (5 bases each). The CDR3 consists of 14 residues. V shed 4 bases and J shed 1 base, with 14 bases lying between them. Germline V gives CDR1 DFQATT, CDR2 SNEGSKA (reference sequence). The CDR3 spells CSANGAQGSYEQYF. The DNA of the CDR3 is TGCAGTGCTAACGGGGCGCAGGGATCCTACGAGCAGTACTTC.

For the CDR3, the DNA is TGCGCCAGCAACTACCAACAGGAATGGGACGAGCAGTACTTC. The encoded protein is CASNYQQEWDEQYF. The rearrangement joins TRBV10-2 to TRBJ2-7, with a possible D match to TRBD1 (5 bases). The CDR3 is 14 amino acids. Trimming removed 7 bases from V and 5 bases from J, with 18 bases in between. CDR1 is WSHSY, CDR2 SAAADI, per germline.

The chain carries TRBV18 and TRBJ1-3, with D perhaps TRBD1 (5 bases). Trimming removed 1 base at V and 0 bases at J, with 10 bases between. From germline, CDR1 is KGHSH and CDR2 LQKENI. CDR3 size: 16 residues. The CDR3 here is CASSPLDQGSGNTIYF. Written as DNA, the CDR3 is TGTGCCAGCTCACCACTCGATCAGGGCTCTGGAAACACCATATATTTT.

This clonotype was recorded only once. The chain has TRBV2 and TRBJ2-1; 9 bases are shared with TRBD2. This CDR3 comprises 15 residues. J lost 5 bases, V lost 7 bases, and 9 bases had no gene match. Germline lookup yields CDR1 SNHLY and CDR2 FYNNEI. The CDR3 region has the DNA TGTGCCAGCACTAAGAGCGGGAGGCCTAACAATGAGCAGTTCTTC. Translated, it gives CASTKSGRPNNEQFF.

This sequence joins TRBV4-1 and TRBJ2-7; tentative D call: TRBD1 (6 bases). The CDR3 sequence is 13 residues long. Deletions cut 0 bases from V and 11 bases from J, with 14 bases between. Germline CDR1 MGHRA, CDR2 YSYEKL. The CDR3 nucleotides read TGCGCCAGCAGCCAAGAGTTGGACAGTAGGAAGTACTTC. Translated, it gives CASSQELDSRKYF.

In this sample, this clonotype turned up a few times. The genes are TRBV7-3 and TRBJ2-3; D unclear. Germline values: CDR1 SGHTA, CDR2 FQGTGA. The CDR3 has 13 amino acids. V was clipped by 3 bases and J by 2 bases, with 6 bases between them. CDR3: CASSFENTDTQYF. CDR3 nucleotide sequence: TGTGCCAGCAGCTTCGAAAACACAGATACGCAGTATTTT. Together with reference TRBV7-3 and TRBJ2-3, the CDR3 gives the full variable domain: GAGVSQTPSNKVTEKGKYVELRCDPISGHTALYWYRQSLGQGPEFLIYFQGTGAADDSGLPNDRFFAVRPEGSVSTLKIQRTERGDSAVYLCASSFENTDTQYFGPGTRLTVL.

This sequence joins TRBV5-6 and TRBJ1-5, with TRBD1 matching 8 bases. V shed 4 bases, J shed 3 bases, and the junction held 6 bases outside the gene matches. The CDR3 spans 15 residues. From germline, CDR1 is SGHDT and CDR2 YYEEEE. The CDR3 sequence is CASSAGGWANQPQHF. The CDR3 bases are TGTGCCAGCAGCGCAGGGGGCTGGGCCAATCAGCCCCAGCATTTT.

In its sample, this clonotype was seen a few times. The V call is TRBV5-1, the J call TRBJ2-7, with D possibly being TRBD2 (5 bases). Germline assignment: CDR1 SGHRS and CDR2 YFSETQ. This CDR3 is 14 amino acids long. V shed 1 base and J shed 4 bases, with 12 bases lying between them. The CDR3 DNA is TGCGCCAGCAGCTTGCGGGGAGAAAGATACGAGCAGTACTTC. This translates into CASSLRGERYEQYF.

The chain is built from TRBV7-8 and TRBJ2-5, with TRBD2 matching 11 bases. V trimming: 1 base; J trimming: 5 bases; junction bases outside the gene matches: 3. The germline CDR1 and CDR2 sequences are SGHVS and FQNEAQ. The CDR3 covers 15 residues. CDR3 in amino acids: CASSLVSGGAETQYF. DNA for the CDR3: TGTGCCAGCAGCTTAGTTAGCGGGGGGGCGGAGACCCAGTACTTC.

This clonotype showed up just a few times. The chain couples TRBV7-3 to TRBJ2-1, with 8 bases fitting TRBD2. The CDR3 sequence is 14 residues long. Germline V CDR1 and CDR2: SGHTA, FQGTGA. The V segment lost 5 bases and the J segment 8 bases; nucleotides outside the gene matches: 8. The CDR3 DNA is TGTGCCAGCAGCCGGGCGGGAGGCGGGCATGAGCAGTTCTTC. Translation: CASSRAGGGHEQFF. Filled out from reference TRBV7-3 and TRBJ2-1, the complete variable domain reads GAGVSQTPSNKVTEKGKYVELRCDPISGHTALYWYRQSLGQGPEFLIYFQGTGAADDSGLPNDRFFAVRPEGSVSTLKIQRTERGDSAVYLCASSRAGGGHEQFFGPGTRLTVL.

This clonotype appeared a few times. The rearrangement joins TRBV7-2 to TRBJ1-2, with TRBD1 matching over 9 bases. The CDR3 covers 15 residues. V dropped 1 base and J dropped 4; count of bases not matched to a gene: 4. In germline, CDR1 is SGHTA, CDR2 FQGNSA. CDR3 amino acids: CASSLGIQGAYGYTF. DNA of the CDR3: TGTGCCAGCAGCTTAGGAATACAGGGGGCCTATGGCTACACCTTC.

The chain recombines TRBV3-1 with TRBJ2-1, with 11 positions matching TRBD2. CDR3 length: 17 amino acids. After removal of 5 bases from V and 4 bases from J, the junction contained 10 bases not matched to a gene. Germline V gene data show CDR1 as LGHDT and CDR2 as YNNKEL (reference sequence). The CDR3: CASSLYMGLAVYNEQFF. The CDR3 DNA reads TGTGCCAGCAGCTTATACATGGGACTAGCGGTTTACAATGAGCAGTTCTTC.

The chain is built from TRBV7-2 and TRBJ1-4, with D possibly being TRBD1 (5 bases). The V end was cut by 1 base, the J end by 3 bases, with 12 bases between. Germline loops: CDR1 SGHTA, CDR2 FQGNSA. The CDR3 loop spans 16 amino acids. The CDR3 DNA reads TGTGCCAGCAGCTTAGGAGGGCGAGGGGCTAATGAAAAACTGTTTTTT. Translated: CASSLGGRGANEKLFF.